The present entry profiles one T cell receptor (beta chain) with its context. Antigen unknown. The entry originates in a study of neoadjuvant anti-PD-1 for oral cavity cancer. The wider study: Before surgery, most patients got three to four biweekly 3 mg/kg nivolumab doses.

Data came from immunoSEQ multiplex PCR; TCRdb stores just in-frame clones and leaves some out. The sample holds 24,000 or so clones, around a quarter seen once. Study conclusions and caveats: With three patients per group, TCR findings need larger cohorts.

The germline V gene encodes CDR1 SEHNR and CDR2 FQNEAQ (reference sequence). The V and J ends lost 5 bases and 1 base respectively, with 16 bases between them. The CDR3 extends over 16 amino acids. As for time point: after neoadjuvant nivolumab, at surgical resection. Stage II-IVA oral cavity squamous cell carcinoma was new and untreated by systemic or radiation therapy. This receptor was taken from a person aged 35-79 years with oral cavity squamous cell carcinoma. This chain connects TRBV7-9 to TRBJ2-3; D remains ambiguous. This sample comprised tumor tissue, obtained after nivolumab (anti-PD-1) treatment. The CDR3 nucleotides read TGTGCCAGCAGCCCGGCCGCGAATTTGGGCACAGATACGCAGTATTTT. The encoded protein is CASSPAANLGTDTQYF.